This TCR beta chain came from a study of naive and memory T cell subsets. Whole-study findings and limits: Expression changes during T cell differentiation may affect RNA-based TCR counts. A few larger clonotypes appeared in naive repertoires, especially CD8, possibly memory cells re-expressing CD45RA. From naive to CM, EM and EMRA, diversity decreased and Gini increased.

An equimolar mix of two oligonucleotides served as the beta constant-region primer for TRBC1 and TRBC2. Nested alpha and beta constant-region primers with the SP2 primer drove four PCR rounds on ligated cDNA. A single record per CDR3 protein comes from TCRdb applying MiXCR to the UMI-ligation and nested PCR reads. The sample includes some 82,000 distinct CDR3 sequences, around 10% seen only once; the top ten take over 0.11%. This clonotype has a count of ten or more. Its antigen is as yet unknown. The receptor was derived from a human donor in good health. Sequencing was carried out using naive CD4+ T cells from blood.

The CDR3 sequence: CASSGEETQYF. The CDR3, as DNA: TGTGCCAGCTCAGGGGAAGAGACCCAGTACTTC. The chain couples TRBV18 to TRBJ2-5, with no clear D. V dropped 5 bases and J dropped 3 bases, with 4 bases sitting between them. Germline V CDR1 and CDR2: KGHSH, LQKENI. CDR3 length: 11 amino acids.